The present T cell receptor (beta chain) was sequenced within a study of T cells in Graves' hyperthyroidism and ophthalmopathy. The V gene lost 3 bases and the J gene lost 0 bases, with 14 bases spanning the gap. Germline lookup yields CDR1 MNHEY and CDR2 SMNVEV (reference sequence). This CDR3 has 16 residues. Hyperthyroidism had been newly diagnosed in patients aged 18 to 65, and its duration was under 2 months. Each diagnosis drew on symptoms, thyroxine, TRAb, thyroid ultrasound and orbital computed tomography findings. It was RNA transcripts that yielded the amplified TCR beta CDR3 regions. A first-round RT-PCR of the TCR CDR3 used the HTBI primer set. TCRdb recomputed calls from the multiplex PCR reads with MiXCR, one row per CDR3 protein. The data show 700,000 or so distinct CDR3 sequences, less than 20% seen once. This clonotype was found a few times. What it binds is not known. Whole-study results and caveats: Among thyroid clonotypes expanded above 0.001, most also appeared in blood.

The genes are TRBV27 and TRBJ1-1; possibly TRBD1 for D (5 bases). Sequenced sample: blood. This TCR was recovered from a man aged 18 to 30 with Graves' hyperthyroidism. The DNA for the CDR3 is TGTGCCAGCAGTTTTTTAGGGGCGAGGATGAACACTGAAGCTTTCTTT. Amino acids: CASSFLGARMNTEAFF.